This T cell receptor (beta chain) was identified during a study of blood T cell repertoires in COVID-19. Trimming shortened V by 2 bases and J by 1 base, and 8 bases separated the two germline ends. Germline V gene lookup returns CDR1 MNHEY and CDR2 SVGAGI. The CDR3 sequence is 14 residues long. As to this clone: Other DNA sequences from this sample encode an identical CDR3 as well.

Original methodology: Amplified reference gene primers provided the basis for estimating nucleated cell counts. Method: immunoSEQ multiplex PCR; TCRdb's copy keeps in-frame clones and lacks some. That table supplies the V and J calls and clone size; D and trimming were determined from the DNA. The sample has approximately 300,000 clones, around four fifths seen once. The sequencing input was peripheral blood. The receptor comes from a woman between 50 and 59 years old with active or convalescent COVID-19. This chain joins TRBV6-5 and TRBJ1-1; D ambiguous. CDR3 loop: CASSYGGANTEAFF. Written as DNA, the CDR3 is TGTGCCAGCAGTTACGGCGGAGCGAACACTGAAGCTTTCTTT.